The rows below give T cell receptor beta chains drawn from one sample of a study of blood T cell repertoires in COVID-19. Assay: immunoSEQ multiplex PCR; the TCRdb copy retains only in-frame clones and omits some. The sample has about 300,000 clones, roughly 87% seen once. Sequenced: PBMCs or T cells enriched from blood (not recorded which). The receptors here all came from a woman in her 30s who had recovered from COVID-19. Each CDR3 is given with its conserved first and last residue. The order of the fields is D gene, V gene, clone size, J gene, CDR3 DNA, CDR3 protein. A D gene is named only where the DNA matches it firmly. Not all rows give a size; the values are once, few, many and, for expanded clones, a class.

d_call: .; v_call: TRBV3-1/TRBV3-2; clone_size: .; j_call: TRBJ2-1; cdr3_nt: TGTGCCAGCAGCCGAGTGGGTCCAACTACCGGGGGTGAGCAGTTCTTC; cdr3_aa: CASSRVGPTTGGEQFF
d_call: .; v_call: TRBV7-9; clone_size: .; j_call: TRBJ2-1; cdr3_nt: TGTGCCAGCAGCTTACGTGACTGGATAAATGAGCAGTTCTTC; cdr3_aa: CASSLRDWINEQFF
d_call: .; v_call: TRBV6-1; clone_size: .; j_call: TRBJ1-3; cdr3_nt: TGTGCCAGCAGTGAAGGGGGGGGCAGAGACACCATATATTTT; cdr3_aa: CASSEGGGRDTIYF
d_call: TRBD1; v_call: TRBV4-3; clone_size: .; j_call: TRBJ1-3; cdr3_nt: TGCGCCAGCAGCCAAGATTACAGGGGGTCTGGAAACACCATATATTTT; cdr3_aa: CASSQDYRGSGNTIYF
d_call: TRBD1; v_call: TRBV18; clone_size: .; j_call: TRBJ2-3; cdr3_nt: TGTGCCAGCTCACCCGGGACAGGGGCTAGCACAGATACGCAGTATTTT; cdr3_aa: CASSPGTGASTDTQYF
d_call: .; v_call: TRBV11-2; clone_size: few; j_call: TRBJ1-2; cdr3_nt: TGTGCCAGCAGCTTAGCCTTGGGCACCTATGGCTACACCTTC; cdr3_aa: CASSLALGTYGYTF
d_call: .; v_call: TRBV11-2; clone_size: .; j_call: TRBJ1-1; cdr3_nt: TGTGCCAGCGGAAGTAAACCATGGGGGGACACTGAAGCTTTCTTT; cdr3_aa: CASGSKPWGDTEAFF
d_call: TRBD1; v_call: TRBV19; clone_size: .; j_call: TRBJ1-1; cdr3_nt: TGTGCCAGTAGTCTTCAGGGGGCGCCGAACACTGAAGCTTTCTTT; cdr3_aa: CASSLQGAPNTEAFF
d_call: .; v_call: TRBV5-4; clone_size: .; j_call: TRBJ1-2; cdr3_nt: TGTGCCAGCAGCGATACAGGGATCCATGGCTACACCTTC; cdr3_aa: CASSDTGIHGYTF
d_call: TRBD1; v_call: TRBV27; clone_size: .; j_call: TRBJ1-2; cdr3_nt: TGTGCCAGCAGTCGATCTGCCGGGACAGCTAACTATGGCTACACCTTC; cdr3_aa: CASSRSAGTANYGYTF
d_call: .; v_call: TRBV10-3; clone_size: .; j_call: TRBJ2-1; cdr3_nt: TGTGCCATCAGTGAGGGCGGCTCCTACAATGAGCAGTTCTTC; cdr3_aa: CAISEGGSYNEQFF
d_call: TRBD2; v_call: TRBV5-8; clone_size: .; j_call: TRBJ2-1; cdr3_nt: TGTGCCAGCAGCTCGGGACTAGCGGTCTACAATGAGCAGTTCTTC; cdr3_aa: CASSSGLAVYNEQFF
d_call: .; v_call: TRBV14; clone_size: .; j_call: TRBJ2-2; cdr3_nt: TGTGCCAGCAGCCAAGGGCTGACCGGGGAGCTGTTTTTT; cdr3_aa: CASSQGLTGELFF
d_call: .; v_call: TRBV4-3; clone_size: .; j_call: TRBJ2-7; cdr3_nt: TGCGCCAGCAGCCAAGAACTAGTCTCAGGCGAGCAGTACTTC; cdr3_aa: CASSQELVSGEQYF
d_call: TRBD1; v_call: TRBV6-2/TRBV6-3; clone_size: once; j_call: TRBJ2-5; cdr3_nt: TGTGCCAGCAGTCGGGCAGGGGGCACGGGTGTTCCAGAGACCCAGTACTTC; cdr3_aa: CASSRAGGTGVPETQYF
d_call: TRBD1; v_call: TRBV7-9; clone_size: .; j_call: TRBJ1-2; cdr3_nt: TGTGCCAGCAGCTCCCGGGACAGTGCCTTTTTTGGCTACACCTTC; cdr3_aa: CASSSRDSAFFGYTF
d_call: .; v_call: TRBV15; clone_size: .; j_call: TRBJ1-1; cdr3_nt: TGTGCCACCAGCAGACAGCCAGGGCTCGACACTGAAGCTTTCTTT; cdr3_aa: CATSRQPGLDTEAFF
d_call: .; v_call: TRBV29-1; clone_size: .; j_call: TRBJ1-1; cdr3_nt: TGCAGCGTTGAAGGGCAGGGTGTTACTGAAGCTTTCTTT; cdr3_aa: CSVEGQGVTEAFF
d_call: TRBD1; v_call: TRBV2; clone_size: .; j_call: TRBJ1-1; cdr3_nt: TGTGCCAGCCGAGGGTCAGGGGGACCAGCTTTCTTT; cdr3_aa: CASRGSGGPAFF
d_call: TRBD1; v_call: TRBV3-1/TRBV3-2; clone_size: .; j_call: TRBJ2-1; cdr3_nt: TGTGCCAGCAGCCAAACCAGACAGGGGCTTGGCAATGAGCAGTTCTTC; cdr3_aa: CASSQTRQGLGNEQFF
d_call: .; v_call: TRBV9; clone_size: once; j_call: TRBJ2-1; cdr3_nt: TGTGCCAGCAGCGTTTCATACAATGAGCAGTTCTTC; cdr3_aa: CASSVSYNEQFF
d_call: .; v_call: TRBV9; clone_size: .; j_call: TRBJ1-6; cdr3_nt: TGTGCCAGCAGCGAGACCGGGACAATGAGCTCCTATAATTCACCCTTCCACTTT; cdr3_aa: CASSETGTMSSYNSPFHF
d_call: TRBD1; v_call: TRBV9; clone_size: .; j_call: TRBJ2-1; cdr3_nt: TGTGCCAGCAGCTCTCGGGACAGGGGGCGCCTGAGCTCCTACAATGAGCAGTTCTTC; cdr3_aa: CASSSRDRGRLSSYNEQFF
d_call: TRBD1; v_call: TRBV3-1/TRBV3-2; clone_size: .; j_call: TRBJ1-1; cdr3_nt: TGTGCCAGCAGCCAGCGACAGGGGATGAACACTGAAGCTTTCTTT; cdr3_aa: CASSQRQGMNTEAFF
d_call: .; v_call: TRBV11-2; clone_size: .; j_call: TRBJ2-7; cdr3_nt: TGTGCCAGCAGCTTCGGGACATCCTACGAGCAGTACTTC; cdr3_aa: CASSFGTSYEQYF
d_call: TRBD2; v_call: TRBV19; clone_size: .; j_call: TRBJ2-3; cdr3_nt: TGTGCCAGTAGTAGGGGCCTAGCGGACACAGATACGCAGTATTTT; cdr3_aa: CASSRGLADTDTQYF
d_call: TRBD1; v_call: TRBV12-3/TRBV12-4; clone_size: few; j_call: TRBJ1-2; cdr3_nt: TGTGCCAGCAAGGGACAGGGGTACTATGGCTACACCTTC; cdr3_aa: CASKGQGYYGYTF
d_call: .; v_call: TRBV4-2; clone_size: .; j_call: TRBJ1-4; cdr3_nt: TGTGCCAGCAGCCTAGGGAACAGGGTACATGAAAAACTGTTTTTT; cdr3_aa: CASSLGNRVHEKLFF
d_call: TRBD1; v_call: TRBV29-1; clone_size: .; j_call: TRBJ1-1; cdr3_nt: TGCAGCGCTAGGGCCAGGGGGCGCGACACTGAAGCTTTCTTT; cdr3_aa: CSARARGRDTEAFF
d_call: .; v_call: TRBV3-1/TRBV3-2; clone_size: .; j_call: TRBJ1-1; cdr3_nt: TGTGCCAGCAGCCCGTTGGTAGGGGTCAAGGAAGCTTTCTTT; cdr3_aa: CASSPLVGVKEAFF
d_call: .; v_call: TRBV30; clone_size: .; j_call: TRBJ1-5; cdr3_nt: TGTGCCTGGAGTGTACCAGGCCTTAGCAATCAGCCCCAGCATTTT; cdr3_aa: CAWSVPGLSNQPQHF
d_call: TRBD1; v_call: TRBV7-9; clone_size: .; j_call: TRBJ2-3; cdr3_nt: TGTGCCAGCAGGATGGACAGGGGCACAGATACGCAGTATTTT; cdr3_aa: CASRMDRGTDTQYF
d_call: TRBD1; v_call: TRBV19; clone_size: .; j_call: TRBJ1-1; cdr3_nt: TGTGCCAGTAGTAGTCGACAGGGGGACGCTGAAGCTTTCTTT; cdr3_aa: CASSSRQGDAEAFF
d_call: .; v_call: TRBV27; clone_size: .; j_call: TRBJ2-5; cdr3_nt: TGTGCCAGCAGTTTTGGCGGCCCGGAGACCCAGTACTTC; cdr3_aa: CASSFGGPETQYF
d_call: .; v_call: TRBV10-1; clone_size: .; j_call: TRBJ1-4; cdr3_nt: TGCGCCAGCATGAGAGGGATCACTAATGAAAAACTGTTTTTT; cdr3_aa: CASMRGITNEKLFF
d_call: TRBD2; v_call: TRBV7-6; clone_size: .; j_call: TRBJ2-7; cdr3_nt: TGTGCCAGCAGCACCAGAGCCCCGGGGGGCGAGCAGTACTTC; cdr3_aa: CASSTRAPGGEQYF
d_call: .; v_call: TRBV11-2; clone_size: once; j_call: TRBJ1-6; cdr3_nt: TGTGCCAGCAGCTTAGGTATGGGCAGGTTGGCCCCTAATTCACCCCTCCACTTT; cdr3_aa: CASSLGMGRLAPNSPLHF
d_call: .; v_call: TRBV4-1; clone_size: .; j_call: TRBJ1-5; cdr3_nt: TGCGCCAGCAGCCAGGCGGGGCTATCTGGCAATCAGCCCCAGCATTTT; cdr3_aa: CASSQAGLSGNQPQHF
d_call: TRBD1; v_call: TRBV19; clone_size: .; j_call: TRBJ2-7; cdr3_nt: TGTGCCAGTAGGGGTCGGGTTCAGGGGGCGCCCTACGAGCAGTACTTC; cdr3_aa: CASRGRVQGAPYEQYF
d_call: .; v_call: TRBV19; clone_size: .; j_call: TRBJ2-7; cdr3_nt: TGTGCCAGTAGTATCCAGGGGGGCACCTACGAGCAGTACTTC; cdr3_aa: CASSIQGGTYEQYF
d_call: .; v_call: TRBV13; clone_size: .; j_call: TRBJ1-5; cdr3_nt: TGTGCCAGCAGCGCAGGGGTTGATCAGCCCCAGCATTTT; cdr3_aa: CASSAGVDQPQHF
d_call: .; v_call: TRBV11-3; clone_size: few; j_call: TRBJ2-7; cdr3_nt: TGTGCCAGCAGCCTAGCAGGGGTCGACGAGCAGTACTTC; cdr3_aa: CASSLAGVDEQYF
d_call: .; v_call: TRBV19; clone_size: .; j_call: TRBJ1-2; cdr3_nt: TGTGCCAGTAGTACCCGACAGGTTCGCGTTTCTAACTATGGCTACACCTTC; cdr3_aa: CASSTRQVRVSNYGYTF
d_call: TRBD1; v_call: TRBV2; clone_size: .; j_call: TRBJ2-7; cdr3_nt: TGTGCCAGCAGACCCGGACAGGGAGCCTACGAGCAGTACTTC; cdr3_aa: CASRPGQGAYEQYF
d_call: .; v_call: TRBV21-1; clone_size: .; j_call: TRBJ1-5; cdr3_nt: TGTGCCAGCAGCGGCGCAGGGCGCAATCAGCCCCAGCATTTT; cdr3_aa: CASSGAGRNQPQHF
d_call: .; v_call: TRBV21-1; clone_size: once; j_call: TRBJ1-4; cdr3_nt: TGTGCCAGCAGGAAACAGGGGCGGGCAACTAATGAAAAACTGTTTTTT; cdr3_aa: CASRKQGRATNEKLFF
d_call: TRBD1; v_call: TRBV4-3; clone_size: .; j_call: TRBJ1-4; cdr3_nt: TGCGCCAGCAGCCAAGTCGTCCCTGGACAGGGGGCGAATACGGCTAATGAAAAACTGTTTTTT; cdr3_aa: CASSQVVPGQGANTANEKLFF
d_call: .; v_call: TRBV6-2/TRBV6-3; clone_size: .; j_call: TRBJ2-1; cdr3_nt: TGTGCCAGCAGCCGCCACGGGTCTGAGCAGTTCTTC; cdr3_aa: CASSRHGSEQFF
d_call: .; v_call: TRBV29-1; clone_size: .; j_call: TRBJ2-7; cdr3_nt: TGCAGCGTTGGGAGGGGAGGTCAGGCCGAGCAGTACTTC; cdr3_aa: CSVGRGGQAEQYF
d_call: TRBD1; v_call: TRBV27; clone_size: .; j_call: TRBJ1-1; cdr3_nt: TGTGCCAGCAGTCATACCAGGGGGATAGCTTTCTTT; cdr3_aa: CASSHTRGIAFF
d_call: .; v_call: TRBV6-1; clone_size: .; j_call: TRBJ2-6; cdr3_nt: TGTGCCAGCAGTGAATCCCTCTCTGGGGCCAACGTCCTGACTTTC; cdr3_aa: CASSESLSGANVLTF
d_call: TRBD1; v_call: TRBV5-1; clone_size: many; j_call: TRBJ1-6; cdr3_nt: TGCGCCAGCAGCTTGGCAGGGGGCTATTCACCCCTCCACTTT; cdr3_aa: CASSLAGGYSPLHF
d_call: .; v_call: TRBV19; clone_size: .; j_call: TRBJ1-1; cdr3_nt: TGTGCCAGTAGTATAGATGCTAGGGCTACGGGGACTGAAGCTTTCTTT; cdr3_aa: CASSIDARATGTEAFF
d_call: .; v_call: TRBV5-1; clone_size: .; j_call: TRBJ2-5; cdr3_nt: TGCGCCAGCAGCTTGGCACTGGAAGAGACCCAGTACTTC; cdr3_aa: CASSLALEETQYF
d_call: TRBD1; v_call: TRBV5-1; clone_size: .; j_call: TRBJ1-2; cdr3_nt: TGCGCCAGCAGCTTGGGAGGGGGCGGCTATGGCTACACCTTC; cdr3_aa: CASSLGGGGYGYTF
d_call: TRBD1; v_call: TRBV6-1; clone_size: .; j_call: TRBJ1-1; cdr3_nt: TGTGCCAGCAGCCTAGGACAGGGGAAAACTGAAGCTTTCTTT; cdr3_aa: CASSLGQGKTEAFF
d_call: TRBD2; v_call: TRBV4-1; clone_size: many; j_call: TRBJ2-5; cdr3_nt: TGCGCCAGCAGCCAAGAGCGGGACTACCCGATGGCCCAGTACTTC; cdr3_aa: CASSQERDYPMAQYF
d_call: .; v_call: TRBV7-3; clone_size: .; j_call: TRBJ2-5; cdr3_nt: TGTGCCAGCAGCTCTAACGGGGGTAGATCTGGGACCCAGTACTTC; cdr3_aa: CASSSNGGRSGTQYF
d_call: TRBD1; v_call: TRBV19; clone_size: .; j_call: TRBJ2-7; cdr3_nt: TGTGCCAGTAGTGCACGCGGGACAGGGAGCTCCTACGAGCAGTACTTC; cdr3_aa: CASSARGTGSSYEQYF